The 21 T cell receptor beta chains in this list originate from one sample, sequenced in a study of blood T cells in healthy people across ages. For the second PCR, which ran for about 6 to 11 cycles, a sample-barcoded 5' primer and a J-beta primer mix were used. TCRdb reanalysed the 5' RACE reads using MiXCR and keeps one entry per CDR3 protein. There are around 800,000 distinct CDR3 sequences in the sample; around 25% occur only once, and 3% lies in the top ten. These sequences were also reported in another study, on T cells of mothers and their children.

The sequenced material came from blood. The source of these receptors is a boy younger than 18 in good health.

This chain links TRBV5-1 with TRBJ2-5; 9 bases are shared with TRBD1. Germline V CDR1 and CDR2: SGHRS, YFSETQ. With 2 bases clipped from V and 11 bases from J, the junction kept 13 bases outside the gene matches. The CDR3 totals 15 residues. The CDR3 spells CASSLTGTGPLGQYF. In nucleotides, the CDR3 is TGCGCCAGCAGCTTAACCGGGACAGGGCCCCTCGGGCAGTACTTC.

This clonotype was picked up a small number of times. V usage is TRBV5-1 and J usage is TRBJ2-7; no firm D call. The J call is in doubt because the DNA end fits TRBJ2-1 better. CDR1 SGHRS and CDR2 YFSETQ come from the germline V gene. CDR3 length: 15 amino acids. The CDR3 loop reads CASSLVGPTDNEQFF. For the CDR3, the DNA is TGCGCCAGCAGCTTGGTAGGCCCTACAGACAATGAGCAGTTCTTC.

This chain links TRBV12-3 or TRBV12-4 with TRBJ2-1, with 11 bases aligning to TRBD2. Losses at the gene ends were 3 bases for V and 7 bases for J; bases not matched to a gene: 14. The CDR3 length is 18 residues. DNA for the CDR3: TGTGCCAGCAGTTTCCCAATAGATAGCGGGGGGGCCAAGAATGAGCAGTTCTTC. This translates into CASSFPIDSGGAKNEQFF.

This clonotype has ten or more counts. This chain joins TRBV12-3 or TRBV12-4 and TRBJ2-7; D might be TRBD2 (5 bases). The CDR3 is 13 amino acids. Trimming pared 3 bases from V and 1 base from J, leaving 7 bases between. The CDR3 protein is CASSLGGSYEQYF. CDR3 in DNA: TGTGCCAGCAGTTTGGGCGGGTCCTACGAGCAGTACTTC.

This chain links TRBV19 with TRBJ2-5; D unclear. Trimming took off 7 bases at V and 4 bases at J, with 7 bases between the two ends. This CDR3 comprises 11 residues. Germline CDR1 is LNHDA and CDR2 is SQIVND (reference sequence). This CDR3 is CASKIGETQYF. CDR3 bases: TGTGCCAGTAAGATAGGAGAGACCCAGTACTTC.

The rearrangement links TRBV18 to TRBJ1-6; TRBD1 might be the D (6 bases). Germline V CDR1 and CDR2: KGHSH, LQKENI. The CDR3 consists of 14 residues. V was trimmed by 3 bases and J by 7 bases, leaving 10 bases between them. The CDR3 sequence: CASSPSGGNSPLHF. In DNA form, the CDR3 reads TGTGCCAGCTCACCCTCGGGGGGCAATTCACCCCTCCACTTT. The whole variable domain, remainder taken from reference TRBV18 and TRBJ1-6, is NAGVMQNPRHLVRRRGQEARLRCSPMKGHSHVYWYRQLPEEGLKFMVYLQKENIIDESGMPKERFSAEFPKEGPSILRIQQVVRGDSAAYFCASSPSGGNSPLHFGNGTRLTVT.

The chain carries TRBV28 and TRBJ2-6; maybe TRBD2 (6 bases). The CDR3 spans 16 residues. CDR1 and CDR2 from the germline V gene are MDHEN and SYDVKM. V was cut by 3 bases and J by 3 bases, with 12 bases left in between. CDR3 sequence reads: CASSFSWGVGANVLTF. The CDR3 region has the DNA TGTGCCAGCAGTTTCTCGTGGGGGGTTGGGGCCAACGTCCTGACTTTC. Complete variable domain (other parts from reference TRBV28 and TRBJ2-6): DVKVTQSSRYLVKRTGEKVFLECVQDMDHENMFWYRQDPGLGLRLIYFSYDVKMKEKGDIPEGYSVSREKKERFSLILESASTNQTSMYLCASSFSWGVGANVLTFGAGSRLTVL.

This clonotype was found a few times. The rearrangement uses TRBV5-5 and TRBJ2-4; 13 nucleotides match TRBD2. V lost 3 bases and J lost 1; bases outside the gene matches: 1. CDR3 length equals 16 residues. Germline CDR1 and CDR2: SGHKS and YYEKEE (reference sequence). The CDR3 reads CASSWTSGSAKNIQYF. CDR3 sequence (DNA): TGTGCCAGCAGCTGGACTAGCGGGAGTGCCAAAAACATTCAGTACTTC. Filled out from reference TRBV5-5 and TRBJ2-4, the complete variable domain reads DAGVTQSPTHLIKTRGQQVTLRCSPISGHKSVSWYQQVLGQGPQFIFQYYEKEERGRGNFPDRFSARQFPNYSSELNVNALLLGDSALYLCASSWTSGSAKNIQYFGAGTRLSVL.

This clonotype was found a few times. CDR3 DNA: TGCGCCAGCAGCCCGGGACAGCCCCCCTACGAGCAGTACTTC. This encodes CASSPGQPPYEQYF. The chain carries TRBV5-1 and TRBJ2-7, with TRBD1 identical over 7 bases. J lost 2 bases, V lost 4 bases, and 6 bases had no gene match. CDR1 is SGHRS, CDR2 YFSETQ, per germline. The CDR3 covers 14 residues.

The DNA of the CDR3 is TGTGCCAGCAGTTCGCCGGGACTACACTATGGCTACACCTTC. This sequence encodes CASSSPGLHYGYTF. V usage is TRBV12-3 or TRBV12-4 and J usage is TRBJ1-2; perhaps TRBD1 as D (5 bases). The CDR3 is made up of 14 amino acids. The germline V and J ends were trimmed by 4 bases and 3 bases, with 12 bases remaining between them.

The chain couples TRBV9 to TRBJ2-7, with 9 bases aligning to TRBD2. The J call is uncertain, as TRBJ2-1 better fits the DNA end. The CDR3 has 15 residues. Germline CDR1 SGDLS, CDR2 YYNGEE. The CDR3, as DNA: TGTGCCAGCGGGAGGACCGCGGGGGGGCGAAATGAGCAGTTCTTC. It codes for CASGRTAGGRNEQFF.

V gene TRBV20-1 combines with J gene TRBJ2-1, with 12 bases fitting TRBD1. The CDR3 has 12 amino acids. Germline V gene sequence: CDR1 DFQATT, CDR2 SNEGSKA (reference sequence). The J segment lost 8 bases and the V segment lost 7 bases, leaving 3 bases of the junction unmatched. The CDR3 loop reads CSVGQGAYEQFF. Written as DNA, the CDR3 is TGCAGTGTGGGACAGGGGGCTTATGAGCAGTTCTTC.

The chain recombines TRBV6-5 with TRBJ2-1, with 9 bases aligning to TRBD2. CDR3 size: 15 residues. Germline V gene lookup returns CDR1 MNHEY and CDR2 SVGAGI. The V and J ends lost 4 bases and 5 bases, in that order; junction bases with no gene match: 6. CDR3: CASSFSGGPNNEQFF. CDR3 nucleotides: TGTGCCAGCAGTTTTAGCGGGGGCCCAAACAATGAGCAGTTCTTC.

This clonotype was observed a few times. The chain uses TRBV20-1 and TRBJ2-5; weak D call: TRBD2 (5 bases). Germline assignment: CDR1 DFQATT and CDR2 SNEGSKA (reference sequence). V dropped 7 bases and J dropped 4 bases, with 13 bases sitting between them. The CDR3 has 12 residues. The CDR3 nucleotides read TGCAGTGGCACAGAGGGTGTAGAGACCCAGTACTTC. It is translated as CSGTEGVETQYF.

This clonotype appeared a few times. V usage is TRBV11-3 and J usage is TRBJ1-2; the D is unclear. This CDR3 region has 13 residues. The germline V gene has CDR1 SGHNT and CDR2 YENEEA. V was cut by 5 bases and J by 4 bases, with 11 bases left in between. The CDR3 DNA reads as TGTGCCAGCAGCGCCTCGACGGGCTATGGCTACACCTTC. Its protein is CASSASTGYGYTF.

The V gene is TRBV4-1, the J gene TRBJ1-4; 8 positions match TRBD1. V was clipped by 1 base and J by 4 bases; unmatched bases: 5. CDR3 length: 16 residues. Looked up from germline, CDR1 is MGHRA and CDR2 is YSYEKL. As DNA, the CDR3 is TGCGCCAGCAGCCAAGTAGCCAGGGGGCTTAATGAAAAACTGTTTTTT. It codes for CASSQVARGLNEKLFF.

Comment on this clonotype: The germline gene is not matched at one end of the junction; a read error may be the cause. The rearrangement links TRBV20-1 to TRBJ2-5, with D unresolved. CDR1 and CDR2 from the germline V gene are DFQATT and SNEGSKA (reference sequence). The CDR3 has 11 residues. Written as DNA, the CDR3 is TGCAATGCTCGGTTGGGAGAGACCCAGTACTTC. This codes for CNARLGETQYF.

The CDR3 sequence: CASRPGTNTGELFF. CDR3 in DNA: TGTGCCAGCAGACCAGGGACTAACACCGGGGAGCTGTTTTTT. The genes are TRBV6-1 and TRBJ2-2; D may be TRBD2 (6 bases). CDR1 MNHNS and CDR2 SASEGT come from the germline V gene. V was pared by 6 bases and J by 2 bases, with 10 bases between. This CDR3 is 14 amino acids long.

The chain uses TRBV4-1 and TRBJ2-4; D is ambiguous. The CDR3 runs 14 residues. Germline assignment: CDR1 MGHRA and CDR2 YSYEKL. The V end was cut by 1 base, the J end by 3 bases, with 7 bases between. The DNA of the CDR3 is TGCGCCAGCAGCCAAGCGGATGGCAAAAACATTCAGTACTTC. Translated, it gives CASSQADGKNIQYF.

In its sample, this clonotype was seen a few times. The chain employs TRBV20-1 and TRBJ1-2, with 8 bases fitting TRBD1. Germline CDR1 and CDR2: DFQATT and SNEGSKA (reference sequence). With 2 bases clipped from V and 6 bases from J, the junction kept 8 bases outside the gene matches. The CDR3 has 14 amino acids. As DNA, the CDR3 is TGCAGTGCTAGATCCACCCAGGGGGCGGATGGCTACACCTTC. This translates into CSARSTQGADGYTF.

This clonotype came up a few times. This rearrangement joins TRBV20-1 to TRBJ2-5; D gene unclear. CDR1 and CDR2 (germline): DFQATT, SNEGSKA (reference sequence). V lost 5 bases and J 7 bases, leaving 8 bases between the germline ends. The CDR3 spans 10 residues. CDR3 protein: CSADSGTQYF. Written as DNA, the CDR3 is TGCAGTGCTGATAGTGGGACCCAGTACTTC.